This is a list of T cell receptor beta chains from one sample in a study of blood T cell repertoires in COVID-19. Sequencing was performed with immunoSEQ multiplex PCR; in TCRdb, only in-frame clones are kept and a portion is missing. The sample consists of 210,000 or so clones, about four fifths of them appearing once. Sequencing was carried out using PBMCs or T cells enriched from blood (not recorded which). The receptors derive from a woman aged 50 to 65 who had been exposed to COVID-19. The CDR3 runs from the conserved cysteine through the conserved F or W. The D gene is left open where the match is weak. Clone size is stated in some rows and not others, as once, few, many or a class when expanded.

j_call	d_call	v_call	clone_size	cdr3_nt	cdr3_aa
TRBJ2-7	NA	TRBV28	few	TGTGCCACGACAACAGGGGGAGGGTACGAGCAGTACTTC	CATTTGGGYEQYF
TRBJ1-2	TRBD1	TRBV19	NA	TGTGCCAGTAGTTTTCTACAGGGGCCCGTACCCGTAGGCTACACCTTC	CASSFLQGPVPVGYTF
TRBJ2-5	TRBD1	TRBV28	few	TGTGCCAGCAACCCGCCGGGACAGGGTCGGCGAGAGACCCAGTACTTC	CASNPPGQGRRETQYF
TRBJ2-6	NA	TRBV9	NA	TGTGCCAGCAGCTCTCACCGGACTTCTGGGGCCAACGTCCTGACTTTC	CASSSHRTSGANVLTF
TRBJ1-5	TRBD1	TRBV11-2	NA	TGTGCCAGCAGCTTAGGGACCTCCGGGACAGGGGGCAATCAGCCCCAGCATTTT	CASSLGTSGTGGNQPQHF
TRBJ1-1	NA	TRBV27	NA	TGTGCCAGCAGTCCACGGTCAAGGAGTGAAGCTTTCTTT	CASSPRSRSEAFF
TRBJ1-2	NA	TRBV27	NA	TGTGCCAGCAGTTTATCAAAAGGAGGTGGCTACACCTTC	CASSLSKGGGYTF
TRBJ2-7	TRBD1	TRBV19	NA	TGTGCCAGTAGTGGGGGACAGGGGGCCTACGAGCAGTACTTC	CASSGGQGAYEQYF
TRBJ2-2	NA	TRBV6-5	NA	TGTGCCAGCAGAGGAGGTAACACCGGGGAGCTGTTTTTT	CASRGGNTGELFF
TRBJ1-4	TRBD1	TRBV28	NA	TGTGCCAGCAGTACGGGACAGGGGGAAGAAAAACTGTTTTTT	CASSTGQGEEKLFF
TRBJ1-2	TRBD1	TRBV5-6	NA	TGTGCCAGCAGCTTTGACAGGGGCTCCTATGGCTACACCTTC	CASSFDRGSYGYTF
TRBJ1-1	NA	TRBV19	NA	TGTGCCAGTAGTCGAGCGCAGGGATTCAACACTGAAGCTTTCTTT	CASSRAQGFNTEAFF
TRBJ1-3	TRBD1	TRBV5-1	NA	TGCGCCAGCAGCAGGGAACAGGGGGCGCCTGGAAACACCATATATTTT	CASSREQGAPGNTIYF
TRBJ1-2	TRBD1	TRBV9	NA	TGTGCCAGCAGCGTCGCGGCAGGGGGCGCTCATGGCTACACCTTC	CASSVAAGGAHGYTF
TRBJ1-6	TRBD1	TRBV27	NA	TGTGCCAGCAGTTTAGTGGGACAGGTCGCCCCCTCCTATAATTCACCCCTCCACTTT	CASSLVGQVAPSYNSPLHF
TRBJ2-3	TRBD2	TRBV19	NA	TGTGCCAGTAGTCGGACTAGCGGGCGGATCACAGATACGCAGTATTTT	CASSRTSGRITDTQYF
TRBJ1-2	NA	TRBV24-1	NA	TGTGCCACCAGTGATAGGAGCGGCTACACCTTC	CATSDRSGYTF
TRBJ1-6	NA	TRBV18	few	TGTGCCAGCTCACTAGACGGACTTGGGACACCCCTCCACTTT	CASSLDGLGTPLHF
TRBJ2-3	NA	TRBV9	NA	TGTGCCAGCAGTGCTAGCGTAGGCACAGATACGCAGTATTTT	CASSASVGTDTQYF
TRBJ1-1	NA	TRBV29-1	NA	TGCAGCGTGTACAGTAGTGAAGCTTTCTTT	CSVYSSEAFF
TRBJ2-2	NA	TRBV5-1	NA	TGCGCCAGCAGCTTGGCCTGGGGAGGCACCGGGGAGCTGTTTTTT	CASSLAWGGTGELFF
TRBJ2-3	NA	TRBV20-1	NA	TGCAGTGGAACACAAGATACGCAGTATTTT	CSGTQDTQYF
TRBJ1-1	TRBD1	TRBV9	NA	TGTGCCAGCAGCGTAGAGGAGGACAGGAGGGGGAGTGAAGCTTTCTTT	CASSVEEDRRGSEAFF
TRBJ2-7	NA	TRBV11-2	once	TGTGCCAGCAGCTCCCCTGGGGGGTCCCCCTACGAGCAGTACTTC	CASSSPGGSPYEQYF
TRBJ2-5	NA	TRBV5-1	NA	TGCGCCAGCAGCCCGTCGGGGGGCCCGGAGACCCAGTACTTC	CASSPSGGPETQYF
TRBJ1-3	NA	TRBV11-2	NA	TGTGCCAGCAGCTTAAAGGCAATGCCGGGGGGAAACACCATATATTTT	CASSLKAMPGGNTIYF
TRBJ2-5	NA	TRBV7-2	once	TGTGCCAGCAGCCGGGGTCGGCTAGCTGAAGAGACCCAGTACTTC	CASSRGRLAEETQYF
TRBJ2-5	TRBD2	TRBV12-5	NA	TGTGCTAGTGGTTTGGCATCCGGGACTAGCGGGGCGGAGACCCAGTACTTC	CASGLASGTSGAETQYF